This is a list of T cell receptor beta chains from one sample in a study of blood T cell repertoires in COVID-19. Assay: immunoSEQ multiplex PCR; the TCRdb copy retains only in-frame clones and omits some. The table has 250,000 to 350,000 clones, over 75% seen once. The sample consisted of peripheral blood. Receptors were obtained from a woman in her 50s with active or convalescent COVID-19. The CDR3 runs from the conserved cysteine through the conserved F or W. Fields, in order: J gene, V gene, CDR3 protein.

J gene: TRBJ2-5; V gene: TRBV18; CDR3 protein: CASSPGTAQQTQYF
J gene: TRBJ2-7; V gene: TRBV3-1/TRBV3-2; CDR3 protein: CASSQDRTSGRAPYEQYF
J gene: TRBJ1-3; V gene: TRBV28; CDR3 protein: CASSQGGNTIYF
J gene: TRBJ1-2; V gene: TRBV11-2; CDR3 protein: CASSSYSSRDSVSGYTF
J gene: TRBJ1-2; V gene: TRBV27; CDR3 protein: CASSLTGMGGYTF
J gene: TRBJ2-2; V gene: TRBV7-2; CDR3 protein: CASSLQENTGELFF
J gene: TRBJ2-3; V gene: TRBV4-1; CDR3 protein: CASSQGGAGGGTDTQYF
J gene: TRBJ1-1; V gene: TRBV12-3/TRBV12-4; CDR3 protein: CASISGQNTEAFF
J gene: TRBJ1-2; V gene: TRBV15; CDR3 protein: CATSRDRGGGYTF
J gene: TRBJ1-4; V gene: TRBV6-1; CDR3 protein: CASTENRGNEKLFF
J gene: TRBJ2-5; V gene: TRBV3-1/TRBV3-2; CDR3 protein: CASSQDPGVAETQYF
J gene: TRBJ2-5; V gene: TRBV10-3; CDR3 protein: CAISIDQGQETQYF
J gene: TRBJ1-6; V gene: TRBV4-1; CDR3 protein: CASSLGGGGYNSPLHF
J gene: TRBJ1-4; V gene: TRBV7-9; CDR3 protein: CASSLETGAYEKLFF
J gene: TRBJ2-7; V gene: TRBV10-1; CDR3 protein: CASTTGAYYEQYF
J gene: TRBJ1-4; V gene: TRBV15; CDR3 protein: CATSMGQGNEKLFF
J gene: TRBJ2-6; V gene: TRBV7-2; CDR3 protein: CASSWFSGSGANVLTF
J gene: TRBJ1-1; V gene: TRBV9; CDR3 protein: CASAPPRGEVAEAFF
J gene: TRBJ2-2; V gene: TRBV11-2; CDR3 protein: CASSSTGLAGWNTGELFF
J gene: TRBJ2-7; V gene: TRBV5-6; CDR3 protein: CASGRSTHTYEQYF